This is a list of T cell receptor beta chains from one sample in a study of T cell repertoires in cytomegalovirus infection. TCRdb re-derived calls from the reads in MiXCR, one entry per CDR3 protein. In the table there are 150,000 or so distinct CDR3 sequences, less than 25% of which are singletons. These receptors lack a known antigen. The sample consisted of CD8+ T cells from cultured PBMCs, taken from culture after CMV antigen stimulation. The receptors here all came from a human donor in good health (CMV status not recorded). Some clones in this sample may be carry-over from other donors' samples. CDR3s include the opening cysteine and the closing phenylalanine or tryptophan. The D gene is left open where the match is weak. For some rows the clone size is stated as once, few or many, or as a class when expanded; others skip it.

cdr3_aa	cdr3_nt	v_call	j_call	clone_size	d_call
CSVEGAGSVYNEQFF	TGCAGCGTTGAGGGGGCCGGGAGTGTATACAATGAGCAGTTCTTC	TRBV29-1	TRBJ2-1	many	.
CASSPWDSLGSTSGNTIYF	TGTGCCAGCAGCCCCTGGGACAGCCTGGGGTCAACCTCTGGAAACACCATATATTTT	TRBV9	TRBJ1-3	few	TRBD1
CASSRRNSNQPQHF	TGTGCCAGCAGTCGTCGCAATAGCAATCAGCCCCAGCATTTT	TRBV25-1	TRBJ1-5	few	.
CASSASLDRGQETQYF	TGTGCCAGCAGCGCATCTCTGGACAGGGGCCAAGAGACCCAGTACTTC	TRBV7-8	TRBJ2-5	.	TRBD1
CAVRGAYGYTF	TGTGCAGTGAGAGGGGCATATGGCTACACCTTC	TRBV27	TRBJ1-2	few	.
CASSLRGRETQYF	TGTGCCAGCAGCCTCAGGGGTAGAGAGACCCAGTACTTC	TRBV11-2	TRBJ2-5	few	.
CASSPRSEQYF	TGTGCCAGCAGCCCGCGGAGTGAGCAGTACTTC	TRBV7-8	TRBJ2-7	.	.
CASSQEVSGDTQYF	TGTGCCAGCAGCCAAGAGGTTAGCGGAGATACGCAGTATTTT	TRBV4-2	TRBJ2-3	few	.
CAISGRGGLPDTQYF	TGTGCCATCAGTGGCCGGGGGGGCTTACCAGATACGCAGTATTTT	TRBV10-3	TRBJ2-3	many	TRBD2
CARKLAENTDTQYF	TGTGCCAGAAAACTAGCGGAGAACACAGATACGCAGTATTTT	TRBV2	TRBJ2-3	few	TRBD2
CGTGGPKGYTF	TGTGGGACAGGGGGTCCGAAGGGCTACACCTTC	TRBV12-3/TRBV12-4	TRBJ1-2	.	TRBD1
CASSSTPPGPRAFF	TGTGCCAGCAGTTCAACACCCCCGGGACCTCGGGCTTTCTTT	TRBV27	TRBJ1-1	.	.
CASSLTTGREQFF	TGTGCCAGCAGCTTGACGACAGGGCGTGAGCAGTTCTTC	TRBV7-8	TRBJ2-1	.	TRBD1
CASSSTGSGDTQYF	TGTGCCAGCAGCTCGACAGGGTCAGGGGATACGCAGTATTTT	TRBV7-3	TRBJ2-3	.	TRBD1
CASRGDRGREETQYF	TGTGCCAGCAGGGGGGACAGGGGGCGAGAGGAGACCCAGTACTTC	TRBV7-9	TRBJ2-5	few	TRBD1
CASSKRGQGENRQYF	TGTGCCAGCAGTAAGCGGGGACAGGGTGAAAACAGGCAGTACTTC	TRBV28	TRBJ2-4	.	TRBD1
CSVEGAGGFPDYGYTF	TGCAGCGTTGAGGGGGCAGGAGGCTTCCCTGACTATGGCTACACCTTC	TRBV29-1	TRBJ1-2	few	.
CASSFTISALAVPYTDTQYF	TGTGCCAGCAGTTTCACTATCTCTGCGCTAGCGGTACCATACACAGATACGCAGTATTTT	TRBV12-3/TRBV12-4	TRBJ2-3	.	TRBD2
CSARDRDSYYEQYF	TGCAGTGCTAGAGACAGGGACAGTTACTACGAGCAGTACTTC	TRBV20-1	TRBJ2-7	.	TRBD1
CASSPSSGTAYGYTF	TGTGCCAGCAGCCCCTCCTCCGGGACGGCTTATGGCTACACCTTC	TRBV27	TRBJ1-2	few	.
CASSLGETGYGTDTQYF	TGTGCCAGCAGCTTAGGTGAAACAGGGTACGGAACAGATACGCAGTATTTT	TRBV7-9	TRBJ2-3	many	.
CASSLLGRGGANEQFF	TGTGCCAGCAGCTTACTTGGGCGCGGGGGGGCAAATGAGCAGTTCTTC	TRBV7-2	TRBJ2-1	few	TRBD2
CASSQGEGLEQFF	TGCGCCAGCAGCCAAGGCGAGGGTCTTGAGCAGTTCTTC	TRBV4-1	TRBJ2-1	few	.
CASSGQMTFNYGYTF	TGTGCCAGCAGCGGCCAGATGACCTTTAACTATGGCTACACCTTC	TRBV9	TRBJ1-2	few	.
CAWEGNTEAFF	TGTGCCTGGGAGGGGAACACTGAAGCTTTCTTT	TRBV30	TRBJ1-1	few	.
CASSLVGLPTGDEQFF	TGTGCCAGCAGCTTAGTCGGCCTCCCGACTGGGGATGAGCAGTTCTTC	TRBV7-2	TRBJ2-1	few	.
CASTLRVNTGELFF	TGTGCCAGCACCTTGAGGGTAAACACCGGGGAGCTGTTTTTT	TRBV6-2/TRBV6-3	TRBJ2-2	.	.
CASSSSGGAHEQFF	TGTGCCAGCAGTTCGAGCGGGGGGGCACATGAGCAGTTCTTC	TRBV7-8	TRBJ2-1	few	TRBD2
CSARDLNSPLHF	TGCAGTGCTAGAGACCTTAATTCACCCCTCCACTTT	TRBV20-1	TRBJ1-6	.	.
CSVAGTGASGANVLTF	TGCAGCGTTGCCGGGACGGGAGCCTCTGGGGCCAACGTCCTGACTTTC	TRBV29-1	TRBJ2-6	.	.
CASSLRRRGPLPGNQPQHF	TGTGCCAGCAGCTTACGTCGCAGGGGCCCTCTGCCAGGCAATCAGCCCCAGCATTTT	TRBV7-2	TRBJ1-5	.	.
CASSLKGSGEQYF	TGTGCCAGCAGCTTAAAGGGTTCAGGCGAGCAGTACTTC	TRBV27	TRBJ2-7	.	.
CASSPSRSPGLAGHSYNEQFF	TGTGCCAGCAGCCCCAGCCGCAGTCCGGGACTAGCGGGGCATTCCTACAATGAGCAGTTCTTC	TRBV11-2	TRBJ2-1	.	TRBD2
CASSWGLATKETQYF	TGTGCCAGCAGTTGGGGACTAGCCACTAAAGAGACCCAGTACTTC	TRBV27	TRBJ2-5	.	TRBD2
CASSEWGGHEQFF	TGTGCCAGCAGTGAATGGGGGGGCCATGAGCAGTTCTTC	TRBV2	TRBJ2-1	.	.
CASSQGQGDISPLHF	TGTGCCAGCAGCCAAGGACAGGGCGATATTTCACCCCTCCACTTT	TRBV7-6	TRBJ1-6	.	TRBD1
CASSQEAPFAGTRDPQYF	TGCGCCAGCAGCCAAGAAGCCCCTTTTGCCGGGACAAGAGACCCCCAGTACTTC	TRBV4-3	TRBJ2-5	.	.
CASSQERGGENYGYTF	TGTGCCAGCAGCCAAGAAAGGGGGGGCGAAAACTATGGCTACACCTTC	TRBV14	TRBJ1-2	.	.
CSAEPKSGYGYTF	TGCAGTGCTGAACCAAAGTCAGGATATGGCTACACCTTC	TRBV20-1	TRBJ1-2	few	.
CASSGLGGRGEQYF	TGTGCCAGCAGTGGGTTAGGAGGTAGAGGCGAGCAGTACTTC	TRBV12-3/TRBV12-4	TRBJ2-7	.	.
CASNPGQKSYGYTF	TGTGCCAGCAATCCGGGACAGAAGAGCTATGGCTACACCTTC	TRBV6-2/TRBV6-3	TRBJ1-2	.	TRBD1
CASSTRDGPYEQYF	TGTGCCAGCAGCACCCGGGACGGGCCCTACGAGCAGTACTTC	TRBV9	TRBJ2-7	.	.
CASSWGQGIGELFF	TGTGCCAGCAGCTGGGGACAGGGAATCGGGGAGCTGTTTTTT	TRBV7-6	TRBJ2-2	.	TRBD1
CASSFPTGNYGYTF	TGTGCCAGCAGCTTCCCGACAGGGAACTATGGCTACACCTTC	TRBV7-9	TRBJ1-2	.	TRBD1
CSAPGQRRGQPQHF	TGCAGTGCACCCGGACAGCGGCGTGGTCAGCCCCAGCATTTT	TRBV20-1	TRBJ1-5	.	.
CASSHLDF	TGTGCCAGCAGCCACCTAGACTTC	TRBV7-6	TRBJ2-7	few	.
CASSFTAGGYEQYF	TGTGCCAGCAGCTTTACGGCGGGGGGCTACGAGCAGTACTTC	TRBV7-8	TRBJ2-7	many	TRBD2
CASSLTATRSTDTQYF	TGTGCCAGCAGCTTAACGGCTACCAGAAGCACAGATACGCAGTATTTT	TRBV7-3	TRBJ2-3	.	.
CASSRGPGRAEKLFF	TGTGCCAGCAGCCGAGGACCAGGGCGGGCGGAAAAACTGTTTTTT	TRBV7-6	TRBJ1-4	few	.
CASSYLSTGRNQPQHF	TGTGCCAGCAGTTACTTGTCGACAGGAAGAAATCAGCCCCAGCATTTT	TRBV6-2/TRBV6-3	TRBJ1-5	.	.
CASSLRGSYNSPLHF	TGTGCCAGCAGCTTACGGGGCTCCTATAATTCACCCCTCCACTTT	TRBV7-9	TRBJ1-6	.	.
CASSPRTSGNYNEQFF	TGTGCCAGCAGCCCCCGGACTAGCGGGAACTACAATGAGCAGTTCTTC	TRBV4-2	TRBJ2-1	.	TRBD2
CASSPDRFPDTQYF	TGTGCCAGCAGCCCTGACAGGTTTCCAGATACGCAGTATTTT	TRBV7-9	TRBJ2-3	few	.
CASRSQGFKHEQYF	TGTGCCAGCAGGTCTCAGGGTTTCAAGCACGAGCAGTACTTC	TRBV12-3/TRBV12-4	TRBJ2-7	.	.
CASSHRGEFYNEQFF	TGTGCCAGCAGTCACCGGGGGGAGTTCTACAATGAGCAGTTCTTC	TRBV12-3/TRBV12-4	TRBJ2-1	few	TRBD2